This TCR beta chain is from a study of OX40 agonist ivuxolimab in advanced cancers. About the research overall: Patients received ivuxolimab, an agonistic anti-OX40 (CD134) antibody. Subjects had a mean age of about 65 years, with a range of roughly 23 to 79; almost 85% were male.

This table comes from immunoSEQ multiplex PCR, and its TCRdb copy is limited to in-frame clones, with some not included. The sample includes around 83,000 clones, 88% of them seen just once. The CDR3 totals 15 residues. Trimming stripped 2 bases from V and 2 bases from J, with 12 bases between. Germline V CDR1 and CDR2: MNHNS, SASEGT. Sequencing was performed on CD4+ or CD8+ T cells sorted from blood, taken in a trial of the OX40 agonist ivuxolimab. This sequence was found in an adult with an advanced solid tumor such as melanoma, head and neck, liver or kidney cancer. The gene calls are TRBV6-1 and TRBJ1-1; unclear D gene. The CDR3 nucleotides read TGTGCCAGCAGTGAACGAGAGGGTAGAAACACTGAAGCTTTCTTT. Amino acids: CASSEREGRNTEAFF.